This T cell receptor (beta chain) originates from a study of glioma-infiltrating T cells after dendritic cell vaccination (dated by TCRdb to the mid-2010s). At the level of the whole study: Of the 15 or so glioblastoma patients in the cohort, all drawn from Phase I and II dendritic cell vaccination trials, 9 were newly diagnosed and 6 had recurrent disease. Patients received autologous tumor lysate-pulsed dendritic cell vaccination between about 2002 and 2013. Each patient got three intradermal injections of the dendritic cell vaccine, spaced at biweekly intervals, in the arm below the axilla. The vaccine was prepared from monocyte-derived dendritic cells that were cultured for 6 to 7 days with IL-4 and GM-CSF and then pulsed overnight with autologous tumor lysate. Survival after dendritic cell vaccination was correlated with TCR sequencing metrics such as TIL content and the overlap between tumor and blood repertoires. In glioblastoma patients vaccinated with dendritic cells, deep sequencing of TCR beta CDR3 regions served to measure the amount of tumor-infiltrating lymphocytes and to compare repertoires between tumor and blood. Overall study outcomes, separate from this receptor: The three-group TCR overlap response model was described as speculative and requiring prospective validation. TCR clonality showed no direct relationship with survival, which suggests that a diverse polyclonal response may matter. The cohort was small and heterogeneous, only a few patients had full blood and tumor sets, and even fewer had initial-recurrent tumor pairs. After dendritic cell vaccination, a higher estimated pretreatment TIL content predicted longer time to progression and longer overall survival.

The time point label, as the study defines it: after dendritic cell vaccination, including at tumor progression/relapse. Patients were selected for having adequate residual fresh-frozen tumor tissue and more than two years of available survival data. Molecular status otherwise varied across the glioblastoma patients, but none of them carried an isocitrate dehydrogenase mutation. PBMC were collected before vaccination, two weeks after the third vaccination, and at tumor progression if progression occurred. The Qiagen DNeasy Blood extraction Kit was used for extraction of genomic DNA. V is clipped by 2 bases and J by 8 bases, and the sequence between their germline boundaries is 13 bases long. The germline V gene (reference sequence) gives CDR1 as SGHNT and CDR2 as YYREEE. The cysteine opens and the phenylalanine closes a CDR3 of 13 amino acids. The CDR3 DNA has 39 bases and is translated from base 1.

Using the immunoSEQ assay, TCRB CDR3 regions were amplified from roughly 1.8 micrograms of genomic DNA, or from all available DNA when less than that was on hand. For multiplex PCR, 60 forward primers for TCR V beta segments and 13 reverse primers for J beta segments were used. To estimate the number of reads per starting template, synthetic control templates were added to each sample at limiting dilution. The Illumina HiSeq System generated 87 bp sequencing reads. The paper's data handling went like this. PCR and sequencing errors were removed by a nearest neighbor algorithm that merged closely related sequences. TCR overlap was defined as the percentage of unique tumor TCR beta sequences that were also found in the peripheral blood of the same patient. TCRdb mirrors the immuneACCESS table, restricted to in-frame sequences. Some clones are absent from its copies; in checked studies, under half trace to an unresolved V gene, and the reason for the others is unknown. Clonal size and the V and J genes are those of that table, whereas D and trimming came from the DNA. For this sample there are about 46,000 clones; around 89% appear just once. Approximately 5.3% of the sample belongs to the ten largest clones.

Comments on this clone: This clone's antigen is unknown. Per-nucleotide qualities are absent, and no much larger clonotype sits a single base away.

Rearrangement joined TRBV5-4 to TRBJ1-2, with TRBD1 as a weak D call on 6 bases. The receptor was isolated from a human donor with glioblastoma. This material consisted of blood, taken after dendritic cell vaccination. The CDR3 protein sequence reads: CASSFGQPSGYTF. At the DNA level, the sequence is TGTGCCAGCAGCTTCGGACAGCCCTCGGGCTACACCTTC.